This TCR beta chain was identified during a study of blood T cell repertoires in COVID-19. Study-level background: Specimens from acute and convalescent COVID-19 originated in the United States, Italy and Spain.

As handled by the study authors: Reference gene primer amplification in the assay estimated nucleated cell counts. The repertoire was sequenced with immunoSEQ multiplex PCR; TCRdb's copy has only in-frame clones and lacks some. The D gene and trimming were derived from the DNA, and the V and J assignments and clone size from that table. This table holds approximately 63,000 clones, approximately 79% found once. From germline, CDR1 is MNHNS and CDR2 SASEGT. The CDR3 is 16 amino acids. J lost 1 base, V lost 4 bases, and 4 bases had no gene match. Ten or more counts support this clone. V usage is TRBV6-1 and J usage is TRBJ2-5, with TRBD2 identical over 12 bases. This clonotype was sampled from a woman aged 70-85 years with acute or convalescent COVID-19. Sequencing was done on a sample of peripheral blood. The CDR3 sequence: CASSVATSGGQETQYF. CDR3 bases: TGTGCCAGCAGTGTGGCGACTAGCGGGGGCCAAGAGACCCAGTACTTC.